Below, one TCR beta chain is given with its context. These data belong to a study of blood T cell repertoires in COVID-19. Study background: Material from acute and convalescent COVID-19 was sourced from the United States, Italy and Spain. From T cells, B-cell-depleted T cells, or PBMCs came the material, which was cDNA or gDNA.

Original handling: Nucleated cell number was recorded as an estimate derived from reference gene primer amplification. The repertoire was sequenced with immunoSEQ multiplex PCR; TCRdb's copy has only in-frame clones and lacks some. That table supplies the V and J calls and clone size; D and trimming were determined from the DNA. This table holds some 270,000 clones, around 85% found once. CDR3 length equals 14 residues. The V gene's germline CDR1 is SGDLS and CDR2 YYNGEE. V gave up 3 bases and J gave up 4 bases; unmatched junction bases: 3. The gene calls are TRBV9 and TRBJ1-4, with 7 nucleotides matching TRBD1. This receptor was obtained from a woman in her seventies with acute or convalescent COVID-19. The sample taken for sequencing was peripheral blood. CDR3 sequence reads: CASSAGTVNEKLFF. The CDR3 DNA sequence: TGTGCCAGCAGCGCGGGGACAGTTAATGAAAAACTGTTTTTT.